Each of the 9 T cell receptor beta chains below was sequenced from the same sample in a study of OX40 agonist ivuxolimab in advanced cancers. TCRdb keeps only in-frame clones here, not all; method: immunoSEQ multiplex PCR. This sample has about 15,000 clones; 82% occur once, and the top ten carry about 41%. The sequences come from CD4+ or CD8+ T cells sorted from blood, collected in a trial of the OX40 agonist ivuxolimab. All receptors come from an adult with an advanced solid tumor such as melanoma, head and neck, liver or kidney cancer.

The chain is built from TRBV27 and TRBJ1-5, with no clear D. The CDR3 is made up of 16 amino acids. The V end was cut by 6 bases, the J end by 1 base, with 16 bases between. In germline, CDR1 is MNHEY, CDR2 SMNVEV (reference sequence). The CDR3 nucleotides read TGTGCCAGCAGCCGAAACCCCGACAACAGCAATCAGCCCCAGCATTTT. It translates to CASSRNPDNSNQPQHF.

The rearrangement uses TRBV7-2 and TRBJ2-1, with a weak D call TRBD2 (7 bases). Germline V gene lookup returns CDR1 SGHTA and CDR2 FQGNSA. Trimming left V 5 bases short and J 4 bases short, with 15 bases between. The CDR3 totals 15 residues. The CDR3 coding sequence is TGTGCCAGCAGCCCAAGGGGGGGACTATACAATGAGCAGTTCTTC. Translating it yields CASSPRGGLYNEQFF.

The chain employs TRBV27 and TRBJ1-4; TRBD1 is a possible D gene (6 bases). Trimming shortened V by 5 bases and J by 7 bases, and 14 bases separated the two germline ends. Germline lookup yields CDR1 MNHEY and CDR2 SMNVEV (reference sequence). CDR3 length: 14 residues. The CDR3 loop is CASSPGRGGEKLFF. The CDR3 DNA reads TGTGCCAGCAGTCCCGGGAGAGGGGGTGAAAAACTGTTTTTT. The full variable domain, with the rest looked up from reference TRBV27 and TRBJ1-4, is EAQVTQNPRYLITVTGKKLTVTCSQNMNHEYMSWYRQDPGLGLRQIYYSMNVEVTDKGDVPEGYKVSRKEKRNFPLILESPSPNQTSLYFCASSPGRGGEKLFFGSGTQLSVL.

This clone turned up a few times. This rearrangement joins TRBV27 to TRBJ1-2; D remains unclear. Per the germline V gene, CDR1 is MNHEY and CDR2 is SMNVEV (reference sequence). The CDR3 runs 14 residues. V gave up 5 bases and J gave up 0 bases, with 10 bases separating them. Here the CDR3 reads CASSPRAANYGYTF. CDR3 DNA sequence: TGTGCCAGCAGTCCTCGGGCGGCTAACTATGGCTACACCTTC.

The V call is TRBV6-4, the J call TRBJ2-2; D is undetermined. The CDR3 contains 12 residues. V lost 2 bases and J lost 2, with 0 bases in between. CDR1 and CDR2 from the germline V gene are MRHNA and SNTAGT. The CDR3 loop is CASSDNTGELFF. Here the CDR3 DNA reads TGTGCCAGCAGTGACAACACCGGGGAGCTGTTTTTT.

This clone was seen a handful of times. The rearrangement uses TRBV27 and TRBJ2-1; 8 nucleotides line up with TRBD2. This CDR3 contains 17 residues. V dropped 1 base and J dropped 0; count of bases not matched to a gene: 5. Looked up from germline, CDR1 is MNHEY and CDR2 is SMNVEV (reference sequence). This CDR3 is CASSLFSGGSSYNEQFF. In DNA form, the CDR3 reads TGTGCCAGCAGTTTATTTTCGGGAGGGAGCTCCTACAATGAGCAGTTCTTC.

This chain links TRBV9 with TRBJ1-5; D ambiguous. Germline CDR1 SGDLS, CDR2 YYNGEE. The CDR3 totals 15 residues. The V and J ends lost 0 bases and 0 bases respectively, with 7 bases between them. The CDR3 loop is CASSVAGGSNQPQHF. Written as DNA, the CDR3 is TGTGCCAGCAGCGTAGCAGGAGGTAGCAATCAGCCCCAGCATTTT.

This clone was seen a handful of times. The CDR3 region has the DNA TGTGCCAGCAGTCCGGGACTATCGGCAGATACGCAGTATTTT. Translated: CASSPGLSADTQYF. The chain is built from TRBV6-4 and TRBJ2-3; 7 positions agree with TRBD2. The CDR3 consists of 14 residues. Germline CDR1 and CDR2: MRHNA and SNTAGT. Trimming at V came to 5 bases and at J to 4 bases, leaving 6 bases not matched to a gene.

The sample holds a few counts of this clone. The chain combines TRBV19 with TRBJ1-1; 9 bases are a match to TRBD1. The CDR3 totals 12 residues. The junction had 5 bases not matched to a gene; V was cut back by 10 bases and J by 5 bases. CDR1 LNHDA and CDR2 SQIVND come from the germline V gene (reference sequence). The CDR3 region is CATRDRATEAFF. CDR3 in DNA: TGTGCCACCCGGGACAGGGCAACTGAAGCTTTCTTT.